The TCR beta chain described here comes from a study of T cells after yellow fever vaccination. Study summary: Some fractions had low cell numbers, and these were prepared with SMART-Seq v4 Ultra Low Input. Study-level points and caveats: Researchers noted that a small share of clonotypes showed up in both CD4 and CD8 compartments. Most clones from primary vaccination were detected again post-booster (about 96% CD4, about 85% CD8).

The table lists this clonotype with a few counts. No antigen is known for it. 5'RACE template switching added a universal primer site and UMIs to TCR cDNA. Each CDR3 protein is one row after TCRdb ran MiXCR on the 5' RACE reads. The sample includes roughly 330,000 distinct CDR3 sequences, around 6.8% of them seen just once. This sample comprised PBMCs, obtained about 49 days after the first yellow fever vaccination. The sequence derives from a man aged 18 to 35 who received the YFV17D yellow fever vaccine.

The CDR3 DNA is TGTGCCATCAGTGCCACTTTAGACTCCCCCACCGGGGAGCTGTTTTTT. This translates into CAISATLDSPTGELFF. The chain uses TRBV10-3 and TRBJ2-2; no definite D call. The CDR3 loop spans 16 amino acids. The germline V gene has CDR1 ENHRY and CDR2 SYGVKD. V was clipped by 4 bases and J by 4 bases, with 16 bases between them.